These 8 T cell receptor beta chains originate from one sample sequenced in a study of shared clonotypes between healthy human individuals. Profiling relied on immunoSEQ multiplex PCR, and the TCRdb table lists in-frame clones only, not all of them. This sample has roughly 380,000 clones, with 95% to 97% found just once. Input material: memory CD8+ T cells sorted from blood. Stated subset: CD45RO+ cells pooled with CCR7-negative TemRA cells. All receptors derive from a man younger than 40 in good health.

The CDR3 sequence: CASSQAGTSGSGAQYF. In DNA, the CDR3 is TGTGCCAGCAGCCAAGCAGGGACTAGCGGTTCTGGGGCGCAGTATTTT. V is TRBV14 and J is TRBJ2-3; 11 bases fit TRBD2. The CDR3 consists of 16 residues. The ends lost 1 base at V and 10 bases at J; junction bases unmatched: 10. The germline gives CDR1 SGHDN, CDR2 FVKESK.

The CDR3 region is CSVARSGRAHEQFF. Here the CDR3 DNA reads TGCAGCGTTGCGAGAAGCGGGAGGGCCCATGAGCAGTTCTTC. This chain joins TRBV29-1 and TRBJ2-1; TRBD2 matches at 10 bases. CDR3 size: 14 residues. CDR1 SQVTM and CDR2 ANQGSEA come from the germline V gene. J lost 8 bases, V lost 4 bases, and 8 bases had no gene match.

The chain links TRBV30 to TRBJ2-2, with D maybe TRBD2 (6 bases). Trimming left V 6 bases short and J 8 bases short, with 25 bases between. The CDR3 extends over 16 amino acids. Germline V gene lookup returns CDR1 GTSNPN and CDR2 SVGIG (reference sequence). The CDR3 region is CACRPLAGTLGGELFF. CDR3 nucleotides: TGTGCCTGCCGTCCCTTGGCGGGAACGCTCGGAGGGGAGCTGTTTTTT.

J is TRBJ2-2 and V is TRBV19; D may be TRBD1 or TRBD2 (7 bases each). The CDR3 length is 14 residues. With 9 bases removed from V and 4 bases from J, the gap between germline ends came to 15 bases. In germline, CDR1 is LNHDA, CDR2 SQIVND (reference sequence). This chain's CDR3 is CARETGEGTGELFF. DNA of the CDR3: TGTGCCAGAGAAACAGGGGAGGGCACCGGGGAGCTGTTTTTT. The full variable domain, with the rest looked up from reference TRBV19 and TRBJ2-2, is DGGITQSPKYLFRKEGQNVTLSCEQNLNHDAMYWYRQDPGQGLRLIYYSQIVNDFQKGDIAEGYSVSREKKESFPLTVTSAQKNPTAFYLCARETGEGTGELFFGEGSRLTVL.

As DNA, the CDR3 is TGCGCCAGCAGCCAAAATTCGAACGACATTAACTATGGCTACACCTTC. It codes for CASSQNSNDINYGYTF. The J gene is TRBJ1-2, the V gene TRBV4-1; D uncertain. From germline, CDR1 is MGHRA and CDR2 YSYEKL. V lost 2 bases, J lost 1 base, and 14 bases lay in between. The CDR3 is made up of 16 amino acids.

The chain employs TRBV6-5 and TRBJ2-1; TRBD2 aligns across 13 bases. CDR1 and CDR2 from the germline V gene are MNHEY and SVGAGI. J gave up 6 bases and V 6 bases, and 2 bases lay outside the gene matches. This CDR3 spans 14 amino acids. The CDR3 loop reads CASRGLAGSNEQFF. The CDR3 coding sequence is TGTGCCAGCAGGGGACTAGCGGGGTCCAATGAGCAGTTCTTC.

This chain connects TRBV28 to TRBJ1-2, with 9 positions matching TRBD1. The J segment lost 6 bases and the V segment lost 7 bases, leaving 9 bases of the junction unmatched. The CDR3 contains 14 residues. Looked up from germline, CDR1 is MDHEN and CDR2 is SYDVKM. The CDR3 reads CASTTGQGLNGYTF. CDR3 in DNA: TGTGCCAGCACAACGGGACAGGGCCTAAATGGCTACACCTTC.

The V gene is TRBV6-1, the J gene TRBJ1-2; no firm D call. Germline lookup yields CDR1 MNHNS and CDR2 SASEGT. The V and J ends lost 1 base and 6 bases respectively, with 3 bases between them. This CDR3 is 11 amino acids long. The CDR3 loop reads CASSEGDGYTF. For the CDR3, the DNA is TGTGCCAGCAGTGAAGGGGATGGCTACACCTTC.